A single sample gave rise to the 18 T cell receptor beta chains below, sequenced in a study of cytomegalovirus exposure and HLA in healthy donors. The primer mix had 60 Vbeta and 13 Jbeta primers. Data came from immunoSEQ multiplex PCR; TCRdb stores just in-frame clones and leaves some out. The data contain about 190,000 clones, just under 80% of them singletons. Input material: PBMCs. The origin of the receptors is a woman younger than 45 in good health and CMV-seropositive.

Here the CDR3 reads CASRKGARTGELFF. The CDR3 nucleotides read TGTGCCAGCAGAAAAGGGGCGAGGACCGGGGAGCTGTTTTTT. The chain couples TRBV11-3 to TRBJ2-2; D perhaps matches TRBD1 (5 bases). V was pared by 6 bases and J by 5 bases, with 13 bases between. CDR3 length: 14 residues. The germline CDR1 and CDR2 sequences are SGHNT and YENEEA.

This clone was counted a few times. This chain joins TRBV14 and TRBJ1-1, with 8 positions matching TRBD1. Unmatched junction bases numbered 7, after V lost 3 bases and J lost 4 bases. The CDR3 has 15 residues. The germline CDR1 and CDR2 sequences are SGHDN and FVKESK. The CDR3 here is CASSQRTGRATEAFF. The DNA for the CDR3 is TGTGCCAGCAGCCAGAGGACAGGGAGGGCCACTGAAGCTTTCTTT. Full variable domain (remainder filled in from reference TRBV14 and TRBJ1-1): EAGVTQFPSHSVIEKGQTVTLRCDPISGHDNLYWYRRVMGKEIKFLLHFVKESKQDESGMPNNRFLAERTGGTYSTLKVQPAELEDSGVYFCASSQRTGRATEAFFGQGTRLTVV.

J is TRBJ2-2 and V is TRBV11-3; TRBD2 is a possible D gene (7 bases). Trimming removed 1 base from V and 3 bases from J, with 12 bases in between. The CDR3 is made up of 16 amino acids. Looked up from germline, CDR1 is SGHNT and CDR2 is YENEEA. This chain's CDR3 is CASSLGGGLDTGELFF. CDR3 nucleotides: TGTGCCAGCAGCTTAGGGGGGGGCTTGGACACCGGGGAGCTGTTTTTT.

The chain has TRBV7-2 and TRBJ2-3; a possible D gene is TRBD1 (6 bases). The CDR3 runs 16 residues. Germline values: CDR1 SGHTA, CDR2 FQGNSA. The V gene lost 5 bases and the J gene lost 7 bases, with 22 bases spanning the gap. In DNA form, the CDR3 reads TGTGCCAGCAGCAACCGTGGGGGCCGAGGGGGATATACGCAGTATTTT. This encodes CASSNRGGRGGYTQYF.

The V gene is TRBV4-1, the J gene TRBJ1-2; a possible D gene is TRBD1 (6 bases). V was clipped by 5 bases and J by 2 bases, with 24 bases between them. The CDR3 has 18 residues. The germline gives CDR1 MGHRA, CDR2 YSYEKL. The CDR3 here is CASSFTWGQPVPNYGYTF. In DNA, the CDR3 is TGCGCCAGCAGCTTCACTTGGGGGCAGCCAGTACCCAACTATGGCTACACCTTC.

This rearrangement joins TRBV27 to TRBJ2-7; TRBD2 is a possible D gene (6 bases). The V gene lost 2 bases and the J gene lost 3 bases, with 8 bases spanning the gap. CDR1 is MNHEY, CDR2 SMNVEV, per germline (reference sequence). This CDR3 comprises 13 residues. The CDR3 nucleotides are TGTGCCAGCAGTTTAGCGGAGGGCTACGAGCAGTACTTC. Amino acids: CASSLAEGYEQYF.

The chain has TRBV10-1 and TRBJ1-1; 9 bases line up with TRBD1. V was clipped by 5 bases and J by 4 bases; unmatched bases: 5. Germline V gene lookup returns CDR1 WNHNN and CDR2 SYGVQD (reference sequence). This CDR3 region has 14 residues. The CDR3 loop reads CASSRDRAGTEAFF. As DNA, the CDR3 is TGCGCCAGCAGTCGGGACAGGGCTGGCACTGAAGCTTTCTTT.

The chain employs TRBV7-9 and TRBJ2-5; no definite D call. Between the trimmed V and J ends, which lost 3 bases and 4 bases, there was a span of 6 bases. The V gene's germline CDR1 is SEHNR and CDR2 FQNEAQ (reference sequence). The CDR3 contains 12 residues. In DNA, the CDR3 is TGTGCCAGCAGCTTGAGTTCAGAGACCCAGTACTTC. Residues: CASSLSSETQYF.

This clone has a handful of counts. The genes are TRBV12-5 and TRBJ1-1; a weak D match, TRBD1 (5 bases). This CDR3 is 16 amino acids long. Per the germline V gene, CDR1 is LGHNT and CDR2 is FRNRAP. V lost 5 bases to trimming and J lost 5 bases, with 21 bases between them. The CDR3 sequence is CASGPLRGGAGTEAFF. Written as DNA, the CDR3 is TGTGCTAGTGGTCCACTTCGTGGAGGGGCCGGTACTGAAGCTTTCTTT. Variable domain in full (rest from reference TRBV12-5 and TRBJ1-1): DARVTQTPRHKVTEMGQEVTMRCQPILGHNTVFWYRQTMMQGLELLAYFRNRAPLDDSGMPKDRFSAEMPDATLATLKIQPSEPRDSAVYFCASGPLRGGAGTEAFFGQGTRLTVV.

The chain joins TRBV27 to TRBJ1-5; D remains ambiguous. The CDR3 extends over 9 amino acids. Germline CDR1 and CDR2: MNHEY and SMNVEV (reference sequence). The CDR3 bases are TGTGTTGCAGGACAGCCCCAGCATTTT. Protein product: CVAGQPQHF.

The rearrangement links TRBV28 to TRBJ1-4; D unresolved. The germline gives CDR1 MDHEN, CDR2 SYDVKM. CDR3 length: 15 amino acids. Deletions cut 6 bases from V and 2 bases from J, with 13 bases between. In DNA, the CDR3 is TGTGCCAGCAGCTCTCTCGGGGAGACTAATGAAAAACTGTTTTTT. Its protein product is CASSSLGETNEKLFF.

V gene TRBV4-1 combines with J gene TRBJ2-5; TRBD1 might be the D (5 bases). Matching the DNA end better, TRBJ2-7 makes the J call doubtful. Germline CDR1 reads MGHRA; CDR2 reads YSYEKL. The CDR3 runs to 13 residues. The CDR3 reads CASSPRQYYEQYF. The CDR3 bases are TGCGCCAGCAGCCCCCGACAGTACTACGAGCAGTACTTC.

The chain uses TRBV6-5 and TRBJ1-2, with TRBD1 matching 7 bases. The germline gives CDR1 MNHEY, CDR2 SVGAGI. The CDR3 is 12 residues long. V was pared by 6 bases and J by 8 bases, with 6 bases of the junction left unmatched. CDR3 in DNA: TGTGCCAGCAGACGGACAGGTGGAGGCTACACCTTC. Its protein product is CASRRTGGGYTF.

This clone was found a few times. The J gene is TRBJ1-1, the V gene TRBV4-3; D perhaps matches TRBD1 (6 bases). Trimming stripped 0 bases from V and 11 bases from J, with 13 bases between. From germline, CDR1 is LGHNA and CDR2 YSLEER. The CDR3 is made up of 13 amino acids. The CDR3 spells CASSQDGGAAAFF. CDR3 in DNA: TGCGCCAGCAGCCAAGATGGGGGGGCAGCTGCTTTCTTT.

This sequence joins TRBV27 and TRBJ2-7; no clear D gene. V lost 2 bases, J lost 4 bases, and 6 bases lay in between. The CDR3 contains 12 residues. CDR1 and CDR2 (germline): MNHEY, SMNVEV (reference sequence). The CDR3 bases are TGTGCCAGCAGTTTAAGAGGTTACGAGCAGTACTTC. Protein product: CASSLRGYEQYF.

The V call is TRBV9, the J call TRBJ2-1; 9 nucleotides line up with TRBD2. The germline gives CDR1 SGDLS, CDR2 YYNGEE. V lost 0 bases and J lost 4; bases outside the gene matches: 5. CDR3 size: 16 residues. CDR3 DNA sequence: TGTGCCAGCAGCGTAGGTAGCGGGAGCGTGTACAATGAGCAGTTCTTC. Amino acid sequence: CASSVGSGSVYNEQFF.

The CDR3 spells CASSQGQTSPEQFF. As DNA, the CDR3 is TGCGCCAGCAGCCAAGGGCAGACTAGCCCCGAGCAGTTCTTC. This chain connects TRBV4-1 to TRBJ2-1; 7 bases align to TRBD2. The CDR3 length is 14 residues. Unmatched junction bases numbered 7, after V lost 1 base and J lost 10 bases. Germline V gene sequence: CDR1 MGHRA, CDR2 YSYEKL.

The chain has TRBV5-1 and TRBJ2-1, with 9 bases lining up with TRBD1. The germline V gene has CDR1 SGHRS and CDR2 YFSETQ. This CDR3 is 14 amino acids long. V dropped 1 base and J dropped 10; count of bases not matched to a gene: 6. The CDR3 DNA reads TGCGCCAGCAGCTTGAGTGGGACAGGGTACGAGCAGTTCTTC. Translation gives CASSLSGTGYEQFF.